The present TCR beta chain was sequenced within a study of neoadjuvant nivolumab and ipilimumab in lung cancer. Turning to the study itself: Patients got nivolumab 3 mg/kg on days 1, 15 and 29; combination added ipilimumab 1 mg/kg day 1.

Assay: immunoSEQ multiplex PCR; the TCRdb copy retains only in-frame clones and omits some. The profile covers tens of thousands of clones, with 75% to 90% appearing a single time and about 4% taken by the ten largest. With regard to this clone: Antigen specificity is unknown.

Findings of the study overall: Resected tumors had greater TCR richness and clonality than uninvolved lung.

The CDR3 loop spans 15 amino acids. V trimming: 10 bases; J trimming: 7 bases; junction bases outside the gene matches: 11. The germline V gene encodes CDR1 MNHNS and CDR2 SASEGT. The TCR was taken from an adult with non-small cell lung cancer. Some clones in this sample may be carry-over from other donors' samples. The sequencing used blood, collected before neoadjuvant nivolumab, alone or with ipilimumab. J is TRBJ1-5 and V is TRBV6-1; TRBD1 matches 12 bases. CDR3 bases: TGTGCCACCGCATTCGGGACAGGGGGCCAGCAGCCCCAGCATTTT. Residues: CATAFGTGGQQPQHF.